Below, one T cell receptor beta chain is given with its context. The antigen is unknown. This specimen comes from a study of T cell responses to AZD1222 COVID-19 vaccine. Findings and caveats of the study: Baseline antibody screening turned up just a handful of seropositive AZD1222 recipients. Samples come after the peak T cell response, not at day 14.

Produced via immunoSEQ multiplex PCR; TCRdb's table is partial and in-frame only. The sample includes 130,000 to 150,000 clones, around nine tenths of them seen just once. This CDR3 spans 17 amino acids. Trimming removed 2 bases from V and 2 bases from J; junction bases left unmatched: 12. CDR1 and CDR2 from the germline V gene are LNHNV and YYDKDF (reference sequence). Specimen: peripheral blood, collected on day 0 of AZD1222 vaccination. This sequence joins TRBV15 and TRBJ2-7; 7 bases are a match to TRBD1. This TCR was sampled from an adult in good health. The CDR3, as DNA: TGTGCCACCAGCAGACTTCCCTCGGACAGGCGAACCTACGAGCAGTACTTC. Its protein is CATSRLPSDRRTYEQYF.